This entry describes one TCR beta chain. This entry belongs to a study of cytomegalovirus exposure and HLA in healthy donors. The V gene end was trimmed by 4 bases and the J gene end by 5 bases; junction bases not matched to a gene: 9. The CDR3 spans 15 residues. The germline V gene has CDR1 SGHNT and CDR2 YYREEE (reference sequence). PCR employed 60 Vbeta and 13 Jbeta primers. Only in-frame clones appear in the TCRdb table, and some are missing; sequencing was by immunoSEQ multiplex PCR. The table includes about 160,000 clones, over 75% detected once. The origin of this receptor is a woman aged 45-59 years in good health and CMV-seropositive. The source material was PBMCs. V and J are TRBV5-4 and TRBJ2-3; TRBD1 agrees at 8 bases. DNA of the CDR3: TGTGCCAGCAGCCGACAGGGGACTCGTGAAGATACGCAGTATTTT. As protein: CASSRQGTREDTQYF.